Shown below are 6 T cell receptor beta chains from a single sample sequenced in a study of tissue T cells after allogeneic stem cell transplantation. The repertoire was sequenced with immunoSEQ multiplex PCR; TCRdb's copy has only in-frame clones and lacks some. The repertoire has about 25,000 clones, around four fifths of them found once; the top ten carry roughly 7.1%. The material was tissue from the ileum, obtained at autopsy. These TCRs come from an older female donor with lung cancer.

The count of this clone is one. This chain joins TRBV7-2 and TRBJ1-1; D may be TRBD1 (5 bases). Germline V gives CDR1 SGHTA, CDR2 FQGNSA. Trimming removed 6 bases from V and 3 bases from J, with 14 bases in between. The CDR3 totals 14 residues. The CDR3 DNA reads TGTGCCAGCAGATCGGGGGAGGCCCACACTGAAGCTTTCTTT. It yields the protein CASRSGEAHTEAFF.

This clone showed up just once. This chain uses TRBV6-1 with TRBJ2-3; D unresolved. The CDR3 has 14 residues. CDR1 and CDR2 (germline): MNHNS, SASEGT. Trimming pared 0 bases from V and 4 bases from J, leaving 8 bases between. The CDR3, as DNA: TGTGCCAGCAGTGAAGCGTCCCGGGCAGATACGCAGTATTTT. Its translation is CASSEASRADTQYF.

This clone was found a few times. CDR3 sequence (DNA): TGTGCCATCAGCGGGGAGGGGGTGAATCAGCCCCAGCATTTT. Translated: CAISGEGVNQPQHF. The rearrangement uses TRBV10-3 and TRBJ1-5; TRBD1 might be the D (6 bases). V was cut by 6 bases and J by 4 bases, with 13 bases left in between. CDR3 length: 14 amino acids. Germline V gene lookup returns CDR1 ENHRY and CDR2 SYGVKD.

CDR3 nucleotides: TGTGCCAGCAGGGCTTACACGGGGGGCTCCTACGAGCAGTACTTC. Its translation is CASRAYTGGSYEQYF. The V call is TRBV6-5, the J call TRBJ2-7; 7 bases agree with TRBD2. The CDR3 sequence is 15 residues long. CDR1 is MNHEY, CDR2 SVGAGI, per germline. The V segment lost 6 bases and the J segment 0 bases; nucleotides outside the gene matches: 8.

The J gene is TRBJ2-7, the V gene TRBV10-1, with TRBD1 as a possible D gene (6 bases). Germline loops: CDR1 WNHNN, CDR2 SYGVQD (reference sequence). V lost 3 bases and J lost 9, with 15 bases in between. The CDR3 consists of 13 residues. The DNA of the CDR3 is TGCGCCAGCAGTGAAGAGAGGACAGAGGGGCAGTACTTC. It specifies CASSEERTEGQYF.

The CDR3 sequence is CASRGGGPNSNQPQHF. The CDR3 nucleotides read TGTGCCAGCAGAGGAGGGGGGCCTAATAGCAATCAGCCCCAGCATTTT. This chain uses TRBV28 with TRBJ1-5; the D gene is possibly TRBD1 (6 bases). CDR1 is MDHEN and CDR2 is SYDVKM in the germline V gene. The CDR3 length is 16 residues. V was trimmed by 6 bases and J by 0 bases, leaving 15 bases between them.